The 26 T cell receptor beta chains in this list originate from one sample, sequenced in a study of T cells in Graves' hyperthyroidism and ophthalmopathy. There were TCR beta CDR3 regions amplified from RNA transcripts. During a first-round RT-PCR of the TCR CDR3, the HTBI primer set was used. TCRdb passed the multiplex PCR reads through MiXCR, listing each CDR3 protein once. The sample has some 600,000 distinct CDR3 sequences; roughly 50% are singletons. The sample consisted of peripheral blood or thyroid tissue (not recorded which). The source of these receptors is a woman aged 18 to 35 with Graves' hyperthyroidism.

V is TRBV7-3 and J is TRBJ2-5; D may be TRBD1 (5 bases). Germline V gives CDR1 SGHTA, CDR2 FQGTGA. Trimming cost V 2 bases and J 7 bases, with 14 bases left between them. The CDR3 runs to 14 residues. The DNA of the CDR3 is TGTGCCAGCAGCTTATTCTCGACAGACGGGACCCAGTACTTC. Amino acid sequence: CASSLFSTDGTQYF.

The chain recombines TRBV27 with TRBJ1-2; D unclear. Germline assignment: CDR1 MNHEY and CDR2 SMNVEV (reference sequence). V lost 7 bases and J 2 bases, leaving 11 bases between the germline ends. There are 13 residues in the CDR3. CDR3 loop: CASTTTGNYGYTF. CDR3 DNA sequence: TGTGCCAGCACCACGACGGGGAACTATGGCTACACCTTC.

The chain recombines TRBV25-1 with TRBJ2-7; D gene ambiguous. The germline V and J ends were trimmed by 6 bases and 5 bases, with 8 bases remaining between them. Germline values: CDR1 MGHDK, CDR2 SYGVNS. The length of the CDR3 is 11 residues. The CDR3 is CASRAAHEQYF. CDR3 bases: TGTGCCAGCAGGGCAGCTCACGAGCAGTACTTC.

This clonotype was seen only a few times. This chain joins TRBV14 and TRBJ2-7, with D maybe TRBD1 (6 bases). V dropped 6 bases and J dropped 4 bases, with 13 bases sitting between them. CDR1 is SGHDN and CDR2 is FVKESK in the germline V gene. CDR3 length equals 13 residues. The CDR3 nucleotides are TGTGCCAGCAGTCCGAAAACAGGGTACGAGCAGTACTTC. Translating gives CASSPKTGYEQYF.

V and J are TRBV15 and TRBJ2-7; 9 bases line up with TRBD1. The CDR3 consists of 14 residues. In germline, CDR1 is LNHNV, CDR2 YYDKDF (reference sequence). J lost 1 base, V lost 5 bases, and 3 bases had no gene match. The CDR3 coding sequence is TGTGCCACCAGCCAAGGGACAGGGTCCTACGAGCAGTACTTC. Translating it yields CATSQGTGSYEQYF.

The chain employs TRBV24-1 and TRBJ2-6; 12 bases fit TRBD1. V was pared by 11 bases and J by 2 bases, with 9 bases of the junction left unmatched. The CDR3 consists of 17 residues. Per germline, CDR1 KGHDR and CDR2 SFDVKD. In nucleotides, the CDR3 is TGTGCCAGCAGCCGGGACAGGGGGCGTACTGGGGCCAACGTCCTGACTTTC. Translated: CASSRDRGRTGANVLTF.

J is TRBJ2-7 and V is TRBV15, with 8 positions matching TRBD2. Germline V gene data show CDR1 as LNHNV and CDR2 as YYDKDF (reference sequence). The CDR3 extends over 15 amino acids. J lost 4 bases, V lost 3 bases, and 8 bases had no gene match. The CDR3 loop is CATSRTGREVYEQYF. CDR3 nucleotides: TGTGCCACCAGCAGGACTGGGCGGGAGGTGTACGAGCAGTACTTC.

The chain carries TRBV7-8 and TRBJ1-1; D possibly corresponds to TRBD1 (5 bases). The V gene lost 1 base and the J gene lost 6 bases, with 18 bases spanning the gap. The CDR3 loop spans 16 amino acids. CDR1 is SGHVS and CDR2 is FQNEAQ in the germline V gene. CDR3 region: CASSLVLLGEVSEAFF. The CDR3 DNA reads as TGTGCCAGCAGCTTAGTGCTACTAGGGGAGGTCTCTGAAGCTTTCTTT.

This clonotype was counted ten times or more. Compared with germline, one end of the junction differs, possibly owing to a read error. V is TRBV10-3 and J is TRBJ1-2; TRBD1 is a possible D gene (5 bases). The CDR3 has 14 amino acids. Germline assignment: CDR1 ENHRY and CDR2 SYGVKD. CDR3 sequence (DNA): TGTGCCAGCAGTCCCCGGGGGGAAGGCTATGGCTACACCTTC. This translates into CASSPRGEGYGYTF.

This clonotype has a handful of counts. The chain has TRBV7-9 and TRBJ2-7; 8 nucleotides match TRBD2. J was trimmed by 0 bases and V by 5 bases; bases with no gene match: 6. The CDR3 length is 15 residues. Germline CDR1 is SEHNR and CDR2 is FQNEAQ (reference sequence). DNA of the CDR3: TGTGCCAGCAGCCCTCTAGCGGGCAGCTCCTACGAGCAGTACTTC. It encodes CASSPLAGSSYEQYF.

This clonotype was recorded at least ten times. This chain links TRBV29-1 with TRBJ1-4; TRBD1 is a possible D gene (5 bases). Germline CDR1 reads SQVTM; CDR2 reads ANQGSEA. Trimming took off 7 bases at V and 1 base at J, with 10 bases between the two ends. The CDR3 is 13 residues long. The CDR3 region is CSAQRGTNEKLFF. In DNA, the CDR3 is TGCAGCGCCCAAAGGGGAACTAATGAAAAACTGTTTTTT.

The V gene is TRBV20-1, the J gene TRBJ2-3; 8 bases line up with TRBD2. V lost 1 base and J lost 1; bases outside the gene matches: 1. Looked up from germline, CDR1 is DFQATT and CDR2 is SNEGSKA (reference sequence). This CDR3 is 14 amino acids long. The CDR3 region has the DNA TGCAGTGCTAGAGTAGCGGGACGCACAGATACGCAGTATTTT. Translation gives CSARVAGRTDTQYF.

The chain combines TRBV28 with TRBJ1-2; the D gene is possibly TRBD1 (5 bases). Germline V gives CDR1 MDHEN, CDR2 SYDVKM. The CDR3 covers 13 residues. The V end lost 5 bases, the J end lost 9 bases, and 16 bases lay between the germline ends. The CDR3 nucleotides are TGTGCCAGCAGTCGGGACCTCAAACGGCGCTACACCTTC. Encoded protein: CASSRDLKRRYTF.

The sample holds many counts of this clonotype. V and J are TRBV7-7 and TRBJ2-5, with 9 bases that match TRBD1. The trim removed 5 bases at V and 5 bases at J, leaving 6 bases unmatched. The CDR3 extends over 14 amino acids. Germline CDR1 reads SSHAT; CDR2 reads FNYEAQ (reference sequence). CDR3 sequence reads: CASSGTGPRETQYF. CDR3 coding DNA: TGTGCCAGCAGCGGGACAGGGCCGAGGGAGACCCAGTACTTC. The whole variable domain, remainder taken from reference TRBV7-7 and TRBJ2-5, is GAGVSQSPRYKVTKRGQDVTLRCDPISSHATLYWYQQALGQGPEFLTYFNYEAQPDKSGLPSDRFSAERPEGSISTLTIQRTEQRDSAMYRCASSGTGPRETQYFGPGTRLLVL.

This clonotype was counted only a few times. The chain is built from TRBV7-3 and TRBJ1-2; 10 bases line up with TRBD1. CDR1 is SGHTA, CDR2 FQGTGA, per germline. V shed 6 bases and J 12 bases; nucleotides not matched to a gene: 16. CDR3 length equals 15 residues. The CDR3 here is CASSSAQRQGALDTF. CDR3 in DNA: TGTGCCAGCAGTTCGGCCCAACGACAGGGGGCCCTCGACACCTTC. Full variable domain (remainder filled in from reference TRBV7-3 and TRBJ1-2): GAGVSQTPSNKVTEKGKYVELRCDPISGHTALYWYRQSLGQGPEFLIYFQGTGAADDSGLPNDRFFAVRPEGSVSTLKIQRTERGDSAVYLCASSSAQRQGALDTFGSGTRLTVV.

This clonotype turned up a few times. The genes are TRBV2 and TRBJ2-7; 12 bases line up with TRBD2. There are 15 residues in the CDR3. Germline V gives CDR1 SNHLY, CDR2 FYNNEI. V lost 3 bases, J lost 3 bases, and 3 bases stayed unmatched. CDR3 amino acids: CASSDGTSGLYEQYF. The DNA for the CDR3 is TGTGCCAGCAGTGACGGGACTAGCGGGCTCTACGAGCAGTACTTC.

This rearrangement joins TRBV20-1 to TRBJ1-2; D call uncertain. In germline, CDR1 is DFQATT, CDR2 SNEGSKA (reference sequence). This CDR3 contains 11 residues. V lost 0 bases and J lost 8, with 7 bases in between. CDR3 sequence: CSARDSRGYTF. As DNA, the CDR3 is TGCAGTGCTAGAGACAGTCGGGGCTACACCTTC.

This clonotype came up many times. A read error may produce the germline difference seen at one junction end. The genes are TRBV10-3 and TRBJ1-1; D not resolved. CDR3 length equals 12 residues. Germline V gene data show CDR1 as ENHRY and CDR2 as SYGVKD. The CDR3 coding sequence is TGTGCCATCAGAGAGTCGAACACTGAAGCTTTCTTT. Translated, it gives CAIRESNTEAFF.

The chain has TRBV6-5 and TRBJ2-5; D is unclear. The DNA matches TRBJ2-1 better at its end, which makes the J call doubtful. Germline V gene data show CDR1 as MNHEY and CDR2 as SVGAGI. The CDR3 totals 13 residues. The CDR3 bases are TGTGCCAGCAGTTACTCGAAAACCAATGAGCAGTTCTTC. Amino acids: CASSYSKTNEQFF.

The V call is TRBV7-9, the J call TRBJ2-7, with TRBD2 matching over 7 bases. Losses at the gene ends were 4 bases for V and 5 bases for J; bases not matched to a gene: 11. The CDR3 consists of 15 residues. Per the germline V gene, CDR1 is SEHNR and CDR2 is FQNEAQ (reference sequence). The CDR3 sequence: CASSSIPAGKNEQYF. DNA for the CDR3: TGTGCCAGCAGCTCAATCCCAGCGGGGAAGAACGAGCAGTACTTC.

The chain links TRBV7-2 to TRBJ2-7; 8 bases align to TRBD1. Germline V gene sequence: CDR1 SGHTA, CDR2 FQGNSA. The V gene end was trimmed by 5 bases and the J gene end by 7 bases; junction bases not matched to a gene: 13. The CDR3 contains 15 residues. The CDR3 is CASSAAPDRVREQYF. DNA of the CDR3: TGTGCCAGCAGCGCCGCTCCGGACAGGGTCAGGGAGCAGTACTTC.

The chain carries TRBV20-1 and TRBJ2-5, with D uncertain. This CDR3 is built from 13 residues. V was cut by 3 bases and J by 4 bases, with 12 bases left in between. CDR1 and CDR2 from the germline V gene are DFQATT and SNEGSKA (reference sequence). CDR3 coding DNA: TGCAGTGCTAGGGAGTCGCTTTTAGAGACCCAGTACTTC. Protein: CSARESLLETQYF.

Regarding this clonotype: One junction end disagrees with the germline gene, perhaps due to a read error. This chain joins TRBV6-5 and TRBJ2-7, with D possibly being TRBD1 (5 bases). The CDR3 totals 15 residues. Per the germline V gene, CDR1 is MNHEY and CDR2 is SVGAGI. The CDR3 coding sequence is TGTGCCATCAGTTACTCGAGCGACAGATCCTACGAGCAGTACTTC. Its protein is CAISYSSDRSYEQYF.

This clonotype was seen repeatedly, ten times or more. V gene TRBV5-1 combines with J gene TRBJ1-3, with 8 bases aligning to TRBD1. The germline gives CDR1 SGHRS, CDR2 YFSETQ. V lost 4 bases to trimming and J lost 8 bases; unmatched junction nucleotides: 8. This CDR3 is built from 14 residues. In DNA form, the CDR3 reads TGCGCCAGCAGCGCAGGGGGCATGACGGACACCATATATTTT. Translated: CASSAGGMTDTIYF.

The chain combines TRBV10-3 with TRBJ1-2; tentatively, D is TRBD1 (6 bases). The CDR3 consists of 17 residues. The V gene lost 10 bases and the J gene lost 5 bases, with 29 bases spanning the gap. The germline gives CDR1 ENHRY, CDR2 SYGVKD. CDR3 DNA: TGTGCCAGCTTGGACCCCGGGGGCAGATCACTTGGGTATGGCTACACCTTC. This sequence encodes CASLDPGGRSLGYGYTF.

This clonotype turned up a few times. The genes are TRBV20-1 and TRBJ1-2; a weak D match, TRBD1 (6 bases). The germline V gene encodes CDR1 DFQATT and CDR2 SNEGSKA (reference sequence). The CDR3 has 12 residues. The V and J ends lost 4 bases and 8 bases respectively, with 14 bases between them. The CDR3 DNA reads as TGCAGTGCTATACAGGGTGATTGGGGCTACACCTTC. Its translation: CSAIQGDWGYTF.